A selection of T cell receptor beta chains follows, all from one sample in a study of early T cells in non-severe SARS-CoV-2 infection. A single record per CDR3 protein comes from TCRdb applying MiXCR to the 5' RACE reads. The profile covers 55,000 to 75,000 distinct CDR3 sequences, with roughly 8.4% appearing a single time and 3% to 4% taken by the ten largest. Sequencing was done on a sample of whole blood. These receptors all come from an adult who was a healthcare worker with PCR-confirmed SARS-CoV-2 infection or an uninfected control (not recorded which). CDR3s include the opening cysteine and the closing phenylalanine or tryptophan. The D gene is left open where the match is weak. The listing skips clone size in some rows; elsewhere it reads once, few, many or a size class.

CDR3aa | CDR3nt | j_gene | abundance | len | d_gene | v_gene
CASSSRGQPQHF | TGTGCCAGCAGTTCCAGGGGTCAGCCCCAGCATTTT | TRBJ1-5 | many | 12 | - | TRBV28
CASSHNSQETQYF | TGTGCCAGCAGCCATAACAGCCAAGAGACCCAGTACTTC | TRBJ2-5 | many | 13 | - | TRBV3-1
CASSLGLTQYQETQYF | TGTGCCAGCAGTTTAGGGCTTACACAGTACCAAGAGACCCAGTACTTC | TRBJ2-5 | few | 16 | - | TRBV28
CASSLVAGTNTGELFF | TGTGCCAGCAGCTTAGTAGCGGGCACGAACACCGGGGAGCTGTTTTTT | TRBJ2-2 | - | 16 | TRBD2 | TRBV7-6
CSAAAAGRTYEQYF | TGCAGTGCCGCGGCAGCGGGACGGACCTACGAGCAGTACTTC | TRBJ2-7 | few | 14 | TRBD2 | TRBV20-1
CASSPIPEAGQAGELFF | TGTGCCAGCTCACCAATCCCCGAGGCAGGGCAAGCCGGGGAGCTGTTTTTT | TRBJ2-2 | - | 17 | - | TRBV18
CASSLQGARTEAFF | TGTGCCAGCAGTCTTCAGGGGGCTAGGACTGAAGCTTTCTTT | TRBJ1-1 | many | 14 | TRBD1 | TRBV12-3/TRBV12-4
CASPPRGFPGGLFF | TGTGCCTCCCCCCCCCGGGGTTTTCCCGGCGGGCTGTTTTTT | TRBJ2-2 | - | 14 | - | TRBV30
CASSLRADTDTQYF | TGTGCCAGCAGCTTAAGGGCAGACACAGATACGCAGTATTTT | TRBJ2-3 | few | 14 | - | TRBV7-9
CSAREGQGRWEQYF | TGCAGTGCTAGAGAGGGACAGGGTCGTTGGGAGCAGTACTTC | TRBJ2-7 | few | 14 | TRBD1 | TRBV20-1
CASISGSAGNSPLHF | TGTGCCAGCATTTCCGGCTCCGCCGGGAATTCACCCCTCCACTTT | TRBJ1-6 | few | 15 | - | TRBV28
CASTGAEVQPQHF | TGTGCCAGCACTGGGGCCGAGGTTCAGCCCCAGCATTTT | TRBJ1-5 | - | 13 | - | TRBV12-3/TRBV12-4
CASSSGQGWDEQYF | TGCGCCAGCAGCTCCGGACAGGGATGGGACGAGCAGTACTTC | TRBJ2-7 | - | 14 | TRBD1 | TRBV5-1
CASSADTGNQPQHF | TGTGCCAGCAGTGCGGACACTGGCAATCAGCCCCAGCATTTT | TRBJ1-5 | many | 14 | - | TRBV2
CASSRTGTGFGEQFF | TGTGCCAGCAGTAGAACCGGGACAGGGTTCGGTGAGCAGTTCTTC | TRBJ2-1 | many | 15 | TRBD1 | TRBV27
CASTQTGVRSYNEQFF | TGTGCCAGCACCCAGACAGGGGTAAGGTCCTACAATGAGCAGTTCTTC | TRBJ2-1 | - | 16 | TRBD1 | TRBV5-5
CASSPGQGKLFF | TGTGCCAGCAGTCCCGGGCAGGGAAAACTGTTTTTT | TRBJ1-4 | many | 12 | - | TRBV12-3/TRBV12-4
CASSLAGDYGYTF | TGTGCCAGCAGCTTAGCGGGGGACTATGGCTACACCTTC | TRBJ1-2 | - | 13 | - | TRBV7-8
CASSSREGQTQYF | TGTGCCAGCAGCTCGCGGGAGGGTCAGACCCAGTACTTC | TRBJ2-5 | few | 13 | TRBD2 | TRBV11-2
CASRPGQGAGGEQFF | TGTGCCAGCCGCCCCGGACAGGGAGCTGGCGGTGAGCAGTTCTTC | TRBJ2-1 | many | 15 | TRBD1 | TRBV6-2/TRBV6-3
CASSSFRGRSYEQYF | TGTGCCAGCAGTTCTTTCCGCGGGAGGTCATATGAGCAGTACTTC | TRBJ2-7 | - | 15 | TRBD2 | TRBV28
CASSVRTGTSLMAGELFF | TGTGCCAGCAGCGTTCGTACCGGGACTTCTCTTATGGCCGGGGAGCTGTTTTTT | TRBJ2-2 | - | 18 | - | TRBV9
CSVILRDTGELFF | TGCAGCGTGATACTCAGGGACACCGGGGAGCTGTTTTTT | TRBJ2-2 | many | 13 | - | TRBV29-1
CASSLDRAQENEQFF | TGTGCCAGCAGCCTCGACAGGGCACAAGAAAATGAGCAGTTCTTC | TRBJ2-1 | - | 15 | TRBD1 | TRBV3-1
CASSLPEETQYF | TGCGCCAGCAGCTTGCCCGAGGAGACCCAGTACTTC | TRBJ2-5 | many | 12 | - | TRBV5-1
CASSSLGGSEAFF | TGTGCCAGCAGCTCCCTTGGGGGGAGTGAAGCTTTCTTT | TRBJ1-1 | few | 13 | - | TRBV7-3
CASSHKAVNTGELFF | TGTGCCAGCAGCCATAAAGCGGTGAACACCGGGGAGCTGTTTTTT | TRBJ2-2 | few | 15 | - | TRBV4-2
CATSDGSSYEQYF | TGTGCCACCAGTGATGGAAGCTCCTACGAGCAGTACTTC | TRBJ2-7 | - | 13 | - | TRBV24-1
CASSSLGTGVWEQYF | TGTGCCAGCAGTTCCCTGGGGACAGGGGTATGGGAGCAGTACTTC | TRBJ2-7 | few | 15 | TRBD1 | TRBV27
CASSLRTASYEQYF | TGTGCCAGCTCACTGCGGACTGCCTCCTACGAGCAGTACTTC | TRBJ2-7 | many | 14 | - | TRBV18
CAAWGASGTGEQFF | TGTGCCGCCTGGGGAGCTTCCGGAACTGGTGAGCAGTTCTTC | TRBJ2-1 | many | 14 | - | TRBV5-4
CAFKKGGNQETQYF | TGTGCCTTCAAAAAGGGGGGAAACCAAGAGACCCAGTACTTC | TRBJ2-5 | few | 14 | - | TRBV30
CASSGTGTSGRAREQFF | TGTGCCAGCAGTGGTACCGGGACTAGCGGGAGGGCGAGGGAGCAGTTCTTC | TRBJ2-1 | few | 17 | TRBD2 | TRBV6-5
CASSYPIGQGGNTIYF | TGTGCCAGCAGTTACCCGATAGGGCAGGGGGGAAACACCATATATTTT | TRBJ1-3 | few | 16 | - | TRBV6-6
CASSLQMNTEAFF | TGTGCCAGCAGCTTACAAATGAACACTGAAGCTTTCTTT | TRBJ1-1 | - | 13 | - | TRBV7-9
CASSTAGRLSSYNEQFF | TGTGCCAGCAGCACCGCCGGACGGCTAAGCTCCTACAATGAGCAGTTCTTC | TRBJ2-1 | many | 17 | - | TRBV28
CASSLSAGVNNEQFF | TGTGCCAGCAGTTTATCAGCGGGAGTGAACAATGAGCAGTTCTTC | TRBJ2-1 | few | 15 | TRBD2 | TRBV28
CSARDPAGVPYEQYF | TGCAGTGCTAGAGATCCGGCAGGGGTACCCTACGAGCAGTACTTC | TRBJ2-7 | many | 15 | - | TRBV20-1
CASRKTGINYGYTF | TGTGCCAGCAGGAAAACAGGGATAAACTATGGCTACACCTTC | TRBJ1-2 | - | 14 | - | TRBV28
CSALQRGTDTQYF | TGCAGTGCCCTCCAGCGGGGCACAGATACGCAGTATTTT | TRBJ2-3 | few | 13 | - | TRBV20-1